The rows below give T cell receptor beta chains drawn from one sample of a study of shared clonotypes between healthy human individuals. Using immunoSEQ multiplex PCR, the repertoire was profiled, and TCRdb retains in-frame clones only, with some absent. The data show 1.4 million to 1.5 million clones, around 97% seen once. Material for sequencing was naive CD4+ T cells sorted from blood. All receptors come from a man aged 30-40 years in good health. Each CDR3 is given with its conserved first and last residue. D genes are given only for firm matches. Clone size appears in some rows only: once, few, many, or a class for an expanded clone.

clone_size	d_call	v_call	j_call	cdr3_nt	cdr3_aa
NA	TRBD2	TRBV6-5	TRBJ2-7	TGTGCCAGCAGTACGAAGCGGGAGTGGGAGCAGTACTTC	CASSTKREWEQYF
NA	TRBD1	TRBV28	TRBJ1-4	TGTGCCAGCAGGGTGACAGGGGGGATTGAAAAACTGTTTTTT	CASRVTGGIEKLFF
NA	TRBD2	TRBV29-1	TRBJ2-2	TGCAGCGTTGCTTGGTCTGCGGGAGGCCCGAACACCGGGGAGCTGTTTTTT	CSVAWSAGGPNTGELFF
NA	NA	TRBV12-1	TRBJ2-7	TGTGCCAGCAGTCCCTTTTGGCGGGACCGCCTGACCTACGAGCAGTACTTC	CASSPFWRDRLTYEQYF
once	TRBD1	TRBV7-9	TRBJ2-5	TGTGCCAGCAGCTCCACCAGGACAGGGTGGGAGGAGACCCAGTACTTC	CASSSTRTGWEETQYF
NA	TRBD2	TRBV18	TRBJ2-3	TGTGCCAGCTCACCAAGAAGTTTGGCTAGCGGGGGCAGCACAGATACGCAGTATTTT	CASSPRSLASGGSTDTQYF
NA	NA	TRBV21-1	TRBJ1-3	NA	CASSKVWGQGSDGNTIYF
NA	TRBD1	TRBV12-5	TRBJ1-1	TGTGCTAGTGGTTTGGGGCCCGGACAGGGGGCAGGAAACACTGAAGCTTTCTTT	CASGLGPGQGAGNTEAFF
once	NA	TRBV2	TRBJ2-2	TGTGCCAGCAGTGGACAGGTTCGCACCGGGGAGCTGTTTTTT	CASSGQVRTGELFF
NA	NA	TRBV19	TRBJ2-7	TGTGCCAGTAGACCACGGGAGCGCACCTACGAGCAGTACTTC	CASRPRERTYEQYF
NA	NA	TRBV11-3	TRBJ2-1	TGTGCCAGCAGCTCAACAGGGCTGGGGGTCAACAATGAGCAGTTCTTC	CASSSTGLGVNNEQFF
NA	TRBD1	TRBV20-1	TRBJ2-5	TGCAGTTCCGACAGGGAAGAGACCCAGTACTTC	CSSDREETQYF
NA	TRBD1	TRBV5-6	TRBJ2-5	TGTGCCAGCAGCTTGACAGGGGGCGGCAGGGAGACCCAGTACTTC	CASSLTGGGRETQYF
NA	TRBD1	TRBV9	TRBJ2-7	TGTGCCAGCAGCGTAGACCCCCCCGCGGGACAGGCCCTTTACGAGCAGTACTTC	CASSVDPPAGQALYEQYF
NA	TRBD1	TRBV2	TRBJ1-2	TGTGCCAGCAGCCGCGCGACAGGGTACTATGGCTACACCTTC	CASSRATGYYGYTF
NA	NA	TRBV4-1	TRBJ1-2	TGCGCCAGCAGCCAAGATAATAGGATTTTGGGCTACACCTTC	CASSQDNRILGYTF
NA	TRBD1	TRBV5-1	TRBJ2-1	TGCGCCAGCAGCCCGAAAGGGGGACAGGGGGCTGAGCAGTTCTTC	CASSPKGGQGAEQFF
once	NA	TRBV5-4	TRBJ1-2	TGTGCCAGCAGCTTGGGGCCTACGGGACTCAACTATGGCTACACCTTC	CASSLGPTGLNYGYTF
NA	TRBD2	TRBV5-1	TRBJ2-3	TGCGCCAGCAGCTCCTTGACTAGCGCAAGCACAGATACGCAGTATTTT	CASSSLTSASTDTQYF
NA	TRBD2	TRBV27	TRBJ2-7	TGTGCCAGCAGGATGACTAGCGGGAGAGGCGAGCAGTACTTC	CASRMTSGRGEQYF
NA	NA	TRBV7-6	TRBJ2-2	TGTGCCAGCAGCTACGGGACACTAGCGAACACCGGGGAGCTGTTTTTT	CASSYGTLANTGELFF
NA	NA	TRBV6-5	TRBJ1-5	TGTGCCAGCAGTTACTCGGGGGACAACAATCAGCCCCAGCATTTT	CASSYSGDNNQPQHF
NA	NA	TRBV7-9	TRBJ2-7	TGTGCCAGCAGCTTAGCGCGGGACAGCTCCTACGAGCAGTACTTC	CASSLARDSSYEQYF
NA	TRBD1	TRBV7-2	TRBJ2-2	TGTGCCAGCAGCTTAGATGTTCCGGGACAGGGGAACACCGGGGAGCTGTTTTTT	CASSLDVPGQGNTGELFF
NA	TRBD1	TRBV5-1	TRBJ1-1	TGCGCCAGCAGCTTGGTCCAGGGGGACACTGAAGCTTTCTTT	CASSLVQGDTEAFF